A single sample gave rise to the 10 T cell receptor beta chains below, sequenced in a study of early T cells in non-severe SARS-CoV-2 infection. Each CDR3 protein is one row after TCRdb ran MiXCR on the 5' RACE reads. The sample yields about 39,000 distinct CDR3 sequences, around 5.8% seen once. Specimen: whole blood, collected at baseline. The receptors come from an adult who was a healthcare worker with PCR-confirmed SARS-CoV-2 infection or an uninfected control (not recorded which).

This clonotype has ten or more counts. The chain joins TRBV12-3 or TRBV12-4 to TRBJ1-2; D ambiguous. V lost 2 bases to trimming and J lost 0 bases, with 10 bases between them. There are 15 residues in the CDR3. The CDR3 region has the DNA TGTGCCAGCAGTTTAATTCTGGGGTCTAACTATGGCTACACCTTC. Translating gives CASSLILGSNYGYTF.

This clonotype was recorded at least ten times. V and J are TRBV7-9 and TRBJ2-5; D is perhaps TRBD1 or TRBD2 (5 bases each). The germline V gene has CDR1 SEHNR and CDR2 FQNEAQ (reference sequence). The CDR3 spans 16 residues. The V gene lost 5 bases and the J gene lost 2 bases, with 18 bases spanning the gap. CDR3 nucleotide sequence: TGTGCCAGCAGCCGCCTGGGGGAGAGGGTGCAAGAGACCCAGTACTTC. Amino acid sequence: CASSRLGERVQETQYF.

This clonotype was recorded a few times. The gene calls are TRBV14 and TRBJ2-7; D is undetermined. From germline, CDR1 is SGHDN and CDR2 FVKESK. V lost 1 base to trimming and J lost 3 bases, with 10 bases between them. The CDR3 loop spans 14 amino acids. CDR3 sequence (DNA): TGTGCCAGCAGCCAAGCGCAGGTTCTCTACGAGCAGTACTTC. This encodes CASSQAQVLYEQYF.

This chain links TRBV7-6 with TRBJ2-7, with D perhaps being TRBD1 or TRBD2 (5 bases each). This CDR3 contains 13 residues. Germline V gene lookup returns CDR1 SGHVS and CDR2 FNYEAQ. The V and J ends lost 1 base and 6 bases respectively, with 10 bases between them. The CDR3 protein is CASSLGLGTEQYF. CDR3 coding DNA: TGTGCCAGCAGCTTAGGTTTAGGGACCGAGCAGTACTTC.

This clonotype came up many times. The rearrangement joins TRBV10-1 to TRBJ1-2; a weak D match, TRBD1 (5 bases). With 3 bases removed from V and 4 bases from J, the gap between germline ends came to 12 bases. Germline CDR1 and CDR2: WNHNN and SYGVQD (reference sequence). The CDR3 spans 14 residues. CDR3 nucleotide sequence: TGCGCCAGCAGTGATAGAGTACAGGCCTATGGCTACACCTTC. Protein: CASSDRVQAYGYTF.

This clonotype was recorded many times. The chain couples TRBV18 to TRBJ1-2; possibly TRBD1 for D (5 bases). The germline V gene has CDR1 KGHSH and CDR2 LQKENI. The CDR3 spans 13 residues. Trimming shortened V by 6 bases and J by 5 bases, and 13 bases separated the two germline ends. Here the CDR3 reads CASSPGGPYGYTF. The CDR3 DNA reads TGTGCCAGCTCGCCCGGGGGTCCTTATGGCTACACCTTC.

The J gene is TRBJ2-1, the V gene TRBV10-3; possibly TRBD1 or TRBD2 for D (6 bases each). This CDR3 has 15 residues. The V gene lost 8 bases and the J gene lost 7 bases, with 21 bases spanning the gap. Germline V lookup: CDR1 ENHRY, CDR2 SYGVKD. This CDR3 reads CAIRGTGANRNEQFF. As DNA, the CDR3 is TGTGCCATCCGGGGTACGGGGGCGAATAGGAATGAGCAGTTCTTC.

In this sample, this clonotype turned up many times. The V and J genes are TRBV6-2 or TRBV6-3 and TRBJ2-6, with TRBD2 as a possible D gene (6 bases). Germline V gene data show CDR1 as MNHEY and CDR2 as SVGEGT. This CDR3 has 17 amino acids. Trimming pared 1 base from V and 0 bases from J, leaving 10 bases between. The CDR3 coding sequence is TGTGCCAGCAGTTACTTGGTCGGGGGCTCTGGGGCCAACGTCCTGACTTTC. Its protein product is CASSYLVGGSGANVLTF.

This clonotype was found a few times. The chain has TRBV3-1 and TRBJ2-7; possible D gene TRBD1, 5 bases. Germline assignment: CDR1 LGHDT and CDR2 YNNKEL (reference sequence). The CDR3 totals 15 residues. V gave up 4 bases and J gave up 5 bases, with 18 bases separating them. The CDR3: CASSPGDSPRDEQYF. The CDR3 coding sequence is TGTGCCAGCAGCCCCGGAGACAGCCCAAGGGACGAGCAGTACTTC.

Ten or more counts support this clonotype. The gene calls are TRBV5-4 and TRBJ1-2, with D perhaps TRBD1 (6 bases). Looked up from germline, CDR1 is SGHNT and CDR2 is YYREEE (reference sequence). CDR3 length equals 13 residues. The V gene lost 3 bases and the J gene lost 4 bases, with 10 bases spanning the gap. The CDR3 region is CASSSEGGYGYTF. Here the CDR3 DNA reads TGTGCCAGCAGCTCGGAGGGGGGCTATGGCTACACCTTC.